These 4 T cell receptor beta chains share one sample of origin, sequenced in a study of chemoradiotherapy in HPV16-positive cancers (dated by TCRdb to between 2020 and 2023). Receptor amplification or capture employed the immunoSEQ multiplex PCR assay. TCRdb took over this immuneACCESS table, retaining in-frame rearrangements with V and J assigned. Such tables are incomplete; in checked studies, under half of the missing clones stem from an unresolved V gene, and the remainder is unexplained. The sample table lists some 28,000 clones, 84% of them with a count of one. Approximately 5.1% of the sample is held by the ten biggest clonotypes. Sequencing was performed on blood, taken from a patient who underwent chemoradiotherapy. The source of these receptors is a human donor with HPV-associated anogenital cancer.

This clone has just one count. The V and J genes are TRBV19 and TRBJ1-2, with 11 nucleotides matching TRBD1. The CDR3 extends over 17 amino acids. The J segment lost 2 bases and the V segment lost 0 bases, leaving 5 bases of the junction unmatched. The germline V gene has CDR1 LNHDA and CDR2 SQIVND (reference sequence). This CDR3 is CASSIEPRDRGNYGYTF. CDR3 in DNA: TGTGCCAGTAGTATAGAACCTCGGGACAGGGGGAACTATGGCTACACCTTC. Full variable domain (rest looked up from reference TRBV19 and TRBJ1-2): DGGITQSPKYLFRKEGQNVTLSCEQNLNHDAMYWYRQDPGQGLRLIYYSQIVNDFQKGDIAEGYSVSREKKESFPLTVTSAQKNPTAFYLCASSIEPRDRGNYGYTFGSGTRLTVV.

CDR3: CASSLNQGNEKLFF. CDR3 DNA: TGTGCCAGCAGCTTAAACCAGGGAAATGAAAAACTGTTTTTT. The chain combines TRBV7-6 with TRBJ1-4; TRBD1 might be the D (5 bases). V dropped 2 bases and J dropped 5 bases, with 9 bases sitting between them. This CDR3 region has 14 residues. Germline CDR1 and CDR2: SGHVS and FNYEAQ. The full variable domain, with the rest looked up from reference TRBV7-6 and TRBJ1-4, is GAGVSQSPRYKVTKRGQDVALRCDPISGHVSLYWYRQALGQGPEFLTYFNYEAQQDKSGLPNDRFSAERPEGSISTLTIQRTEQRDSAMYRCASSLNQGNEKLFFGSGTQLSVL.

This clone was picked up one time. V usage is TRBV6-5 and J usage is TRBJ1-6; no reliable D call. This CDR3 has 13 residues. Germline CDR1 MNHEY, CDR2 SVGAGI. V lost 6 bases to trimming and J lost 7 bases, with 10 bases between them. The CDR3 DNA sequence: TGTGCCAGCAGAGCAGCACCCAATTCACCCCTCCACTTT. It encodes CASRAAPNSPLHF.

The chain combines TRBV18 with TRBJ1-3; D may be TRBD1 (6 bases). CDR3 length: 17 residues. V was trimmed by 3 bases and J by 1 base, leaving 16 bases between them. Germline V CDR1 and CDR2: KGHSH, LQKENI. The CDR3, as DNA: TGTGCCAGCTCACCTCTACAGGGCGAGTCTTCTGGAAACACCATATATTTT. The encoded protein is CASSPLQGESSGNTIYF.